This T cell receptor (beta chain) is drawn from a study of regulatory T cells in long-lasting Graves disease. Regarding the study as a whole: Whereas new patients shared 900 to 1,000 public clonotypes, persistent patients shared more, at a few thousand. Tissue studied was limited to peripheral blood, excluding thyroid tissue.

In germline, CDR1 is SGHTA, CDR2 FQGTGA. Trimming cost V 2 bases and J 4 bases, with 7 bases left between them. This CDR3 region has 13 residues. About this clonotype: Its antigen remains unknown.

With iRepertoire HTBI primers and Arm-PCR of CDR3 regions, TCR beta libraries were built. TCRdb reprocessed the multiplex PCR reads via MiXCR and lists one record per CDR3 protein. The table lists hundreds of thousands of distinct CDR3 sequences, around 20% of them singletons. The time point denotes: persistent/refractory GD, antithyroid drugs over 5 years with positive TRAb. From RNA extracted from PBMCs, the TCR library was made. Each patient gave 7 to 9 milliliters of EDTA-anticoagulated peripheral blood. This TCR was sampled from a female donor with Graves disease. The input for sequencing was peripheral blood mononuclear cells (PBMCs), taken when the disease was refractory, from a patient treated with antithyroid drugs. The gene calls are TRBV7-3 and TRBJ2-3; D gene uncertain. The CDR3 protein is CASSLSLPDTQYF. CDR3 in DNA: TGTGCCAGCAGCTTATCCCTCCCAGATACGCAGTATTTT.